Shown below are 28 T cell receptor beta chains from a single sample sequenced in a study of post-analysis software for immune sequencing data. Whole-study results and caveats: A handful of TRBV segments were significantly more frequent in patients than in controls. TRBV5-6, TRBV5-1 and TRBV20-1 were among these segments.

Incorporated into the TCR beta cDNA libraries were unique molecular identifiers, which served to reduce PCR and sequencing biases. TCRdb reprocessed the PCR reads with MiXCR, giving one entry per CDR3 protein. The sample lists roughly 670,000 distinct CDR3 sequences, about 60% occurring once. These TCRs are of unknown antigen specificity. The sequenced sample consisted of blood. Every receptor here comes from a girl under 10 years old with multiple sclerosis.

The V and J genes are TRBV7-9 and TRBJ1-1; D is undetermined. CDR1 is SEHNR, CDR2 FQNEAQ, per germline (reference sequence). The V gene lost 6 bases and the J gene lost 1 base, with 15 bases spanning the gap. The CDR3 sequence is 15 residues long. The CDR3 DNA reads TGTGCCAGCAGACCCCGAAAGGGATCGAACACTGAAGCTTTCTTT. Protein product: CASRPRKGSNTEAFF.

The CDR3 nucleotides read TGCAGCGTTGAATACCAGGGTAACTACGAGCAGTACTTC. It encodes CSVEYQGNYEQYF. The rearrangement links TRBV29-1 to TRBJ2-7, with D possibly being TRBD1 (5 bases). Trimming stripped 2 bases from V and 3 bases from J, with 11 bases between. This CDR3 region has 13 residues. Per germline, CDR1 SQVTM and CDR2 ANQGSEA.

The sample holds a few counts of this clonotype. This chain joins TRBV29-1 and TRBJ2-6; D is unclear. V dropped 6 bases and J dropped 0 bases, with 12 bases sitting between them. Germline CDR1 reads SQVTM; CDR2 reads ANQGSEA. The length of the CDR3 is 15 residues. CDR3 sequence: CSVSLGHSGANVLTF. The CDR3, as DNA: TGCAGCGTCTCTCTCGGCCACTCTGGGGCCAACGTCCTGACTTTC.

The chain recombines TRBV12-3 or TRBV12-4 with TRBJ1-2; D may be TRBD1 (6 bases). The CDR3 sequence is 15 residues long. Deletions cut 3 bases from V and 4 bases from J, with 15 bases between. CDR3 sequence reads: CASSLQRGRSYGYTF. The CDR3 DNA sequence: TGTGCCAGCAGTTTGCAACGGGGGCGCAGCTATGGCTACACCTTC.

The chain has TRBV5-1 and TRBJ1-2, with D possibly being TRBD1 (5 bases). CDR3 size: 15 residues. In germline, CDR1 is SGHRS, CDR2 YFSETQ. Deletions cut 0 bases from V and 2 bases from J, with 11 bases between. The CDR3 nucleotides read TGCGCCAGCAGCTTGGCCGGCAAGGGGAACTATGGCTACACCTTC. Encoded protein: CASSLAGKGNYGYTF.

CDR3: CASTLGGRAGNQPQHF. The CDR3, as DNA: TGTGCCAGCACCTTAGGGGGCAGGGCGGGCAATCAGCCCCAGCATTTT. This chain links TRBV12-3 or TRBV12-4 with TRBJ1-5; 7 bases fit TRBD1. Germline trimming cut 7 bases from V and 2 bases from J; bases unmatched to any gene: 11. This CDR3 comprises 16 residues.

The rearrangement uses TRBV6-5 and TRBJ1-1, with a possible D match to TRBD1 (6 bases). The V gene lost 6 bases and the J gene lost 3 bases, with 17 bases spanning the gap. This CDR3 contains 15 residues. Germline CDR1 and CDR2: MNHEY and SVGAGI. CDR3 coding DNA: TGTGCCAGCAGCCTCCGTACGGGGGCGTACACTGAAGCTTTCTTT. Protein product: CASSLRTGAYTEAFF.

The V call is TRBV20-1, the J call TRBJ2-5; D is ambiguous. V was pared by 1 base and J by 0 bases, with 9 bases between. CDR1 and CDR2 (germline): DFQATT, SNEGSKA (reference sequence). There are 14 residues in the CDR3. The CDR3 DNA follows: TGCAGTGCTAGAGTATGTGTAGACCAAGAGACCCAGTACTTC. Translated: CSARVCVDQETQYF.

Only a few counts were recorded for this clonotype. The chain carries TRBV7-8 and TRBJ1-5; TRBD1 matches 7 bases. Unmatched junction bases numbered 11, after V lost 6 bases and J lost 3 bases. CDR3 length equals 16 residues. Germline V gives CDR1 SGHVS, CDR2 FQNEAQ. CDR3 sequence reads: CASSQQPGQNNQPQHF. Written as DNA, the CDR3 is TGTGCCAGCAGTCAACAGCCGGGACAGAACAATCAGCCCCAGCATTTT.

The rearrangement links TRBV10-3 to TRBJ2-1; 13 nucleotides agree with TRBD2. The CDR3 is 18 amino acids. V was clipped by 11 bases and J by 7 bases; unmatched bases: 20. Germline CDR1 reads ENHRY; CDR2 reads SYGVKD. CDR3 loop: CAAQGQAGLAGDLNEQFF. The CDR3 DNA follows: TGTGCCGCACAAGGGCAAGCCGGACTAGCGGGAGACCTTAATGAGCAGTTCTTC.

The chain recombines TRBV6-6 with TRBJ2-5; D remains ambiguous. The J call may not be correct, given that the DNA end is closer to TRBJ2-7. Looked up from germline, CDR1 is MNHNY and CDR2 is SVGAGI (reference sequence). The CDR3 length is 12 residues. In DNA form, the CDR3 reads TGTGCCAGCAGTTACTCGAGACACGAGCAGTACTTC. Protein product: CASSYSRHEQYF.

The chain employs TRBV12-3 or TRBV12-4 and TRBJ2-1, with a possible D match to TRBD2 (5 bases). V shed 2 bases and J shed 5 bases, with 16 bases lying between them. The CDR3 totals 16 residues. CDR3 bases: TGTGCCAGCAGTTTATCCCCTACGGGAATGAACAATGAGCAGTTCTTC. Protein sequence: CASSLSPTGMNNEQFF.

The chain combines TRBV7-9 with TRBJ2-7; D possibly corresponds to TRBD2 (6 bases). The length of the CDR3 is 16 residues. Germline V lookup: CDR1 SEHNR, CDR2 FQNEAQ (reference sequence). The V end lost 2 bases, the J end lost 2 bases, and 16 bases lay between the germline ends. Here the CDR3 DNA reads TGTGCCAGCAGCTTACCTCCATTCGGGAGCCCCTACGAGCAGTACTTC. The encoded protein is CASSLPPFGSPYEQYF.

The chain has TRBV3-1 and TRBJ2-1; D unclear. The length of the CDR3 is 12 residues. Trimming left V 0 bases short and J 10 bases short, with 7 bases between. Germline assignment: CDR1 LGHDT and CDR2 YNNKEL (reference sequence). The CDR3 DNA reads as TGTGCCAGCAGCCAAGATTTCTGGGAGCAGTTCTTC. Protein sequence: CASSQDFWEQFF.

This rearrangement joins TRBV12-3 or TRBV12-4 to TRBJ2-7; TRBD2 agrees at 9 bases. This CDR3 has 13 residues. Losses at the gene ends were 2 bases for V and 6 bases for J; bases not matched to a gene: 2. The CDR3 spells CASSLSSGVEQYF. CDR3 coding DNA: TGTGCCAGCAGTTTATCTAGCGGGGTCGAGCAGTACTTC.

The V call is TRBV20-1, the J call TRBJ2-1; 14 bases line up with TRBD2. Looked up from germline, CDR1 is DFQATT and CDR2 is SNEGSKA (reference sequence). Trimming cost V 6 bases and J 1 base; bases outside gene matches: 8. The CDR3 sequence is 17 residues long. The CDR3 sequence is CSARTSGRLLSYNEQFF. Written as DNA, the CDR3 is TGCAGTGCCAGGACTAGCGGGAGGCTCCTGTCCTACAATGAGCAGTTCTTC.

This chain connects TRBV6-4 to TRBJ2-1; 9 nucleotides line up with TRBD1. The CDR3 sequence is 15 residues long. Germline trimming cut 4 bases from V and 5 bases from J; bases unmatched to any gene: 6. Per germline, CDR1 MRHNA and CDR2 SNTAGT. CDR3 nucleotides: TGTGCCAGCAGTGGAGCGGGACAGGGTCACAATGAGCAGTTCTTC. Translating it yields CASSGAGQGHNEQFF.

The chain links TRBV11-3 to TRBJ2-1, with D possibly TRBD1 on 6 matching bases. Trimming removed 5 bases at V and 4 bases at J, with 15 bases between. The CDR3 runs to 15 residues. CDR1 is SGHNT, CDR2 YENEEA, per germline. In DNA form, the CDR3 reads TGTGCCAGCAGCCCCCGCTCCACAGGGTACAATGAGCAGTTCTTC. Translated: CASSPRSTGYNEQFF.

J is TRBJ2-1 and V is TRBV29-1; possibly TRBD2 for D (6 bases). The CDR3 sequence is 13 residues long. V lost 4 bases and J lost 4, with 11 bases in between. Germline lookup yields CDR1 SQVTM and CDR2 ANQGSEA. Here the CDR3 reads CSVAQRVYNEQFF. The DNA of the CDR3 is TGCAGCGTTGCCCAGCGGGTTTACAATGAGCAGTTCTTC.

The V and J genes are TRBV2 and TRBJ2-5, with 7 bases identical to TRBD2. This CDR3 is built from 13 residues. Looked up from germline, CDR1 is SNHLY and CDR2 is FYNNEI. V lost 6 bases and J lost 11; bases outside the gene matches: 12. The CDR3 spells CASRPGTKEEQYF. The CDR3 region has the DNA TGTGCCAGCAGGCCCGGGACTAAGGAGGAGCAGTACTTC. The entire variable domain, with the rest obtained from reference TRBV2 and TRBJ2-5, is as follows: EPEVTQTPSHQVTQMGQEVILRCVPISNHLYFYWYRQILGQKVEFLVSFYNNEISEKSEIFDDQFSVERPDGSNFTLKIRSTKLEDSAMYFCASRPGTKEEQYFGPGTRLLVL.

The CDR3 is CASSLDTGTGSNTGELFF. CDR3 sequence (DNA): TGCGCCAGCAGCTTGGACACCGGGACAGGATCAAACACCGGGGAGCTGTTTTTT. The chain recombines TRBV5-1 with TRBJ2-2; 8 bases match TRBD1. Germline CDR1 and CDR2: SGHRS and YFSETQ. This CDR3 contains 18 residues. V gave up 0 bases and J gave up 2 bases; unmatched junction bases: 9. Filled out from reference TRBV5-1 and TRBJ2-2, the complete variable domain reads KAGVTQTPRYLIKTRGQQVTLSCSPISGHRSVSWYQQTPGQGLQFLFEYFSETQRNKGNFPGRFSGRQFSNSRSEMNVSTLELGDSALYLCASSLDTGTGSNTGELFFGEGSRLTVL.

This chain connects TRBV7-6 to TRBJ2-7; D may be TRBD2 (6 bases). The length of the CDR3 is 14 residues. The V end was cut by 1 base, the J end by 7 bases, with 14 bases between. Germline V lookup: CDR1 SGHVS, CDR2 FNYEAQ. The CDR3 sequence: CASSLGSRRGEQYF. In DNA form, the CDR3 reads TGTGCCAGCAGCTTAGGGTCGAGGAGGGGAGAGCAGTACTTC.

The chain links TRBV19 to TRBJ2-5, with D perhaps TRBD2 (5 bases). The V and J ends lost 5 bases and 1 base respectively, with 17 bases between them. Germline V gene sequence: CDR1 LNHDA, CDR2 SQIVND (reference sequence). The CDR3 is made up of 16 amino acids. This CDR3 reads CASSGLAGVSQETQYF. The CDR3 DNA is TGTGCCAGTAGTGGACTGGCGGGTGTTAGCCAAGAGACCCAGTACTTC.

The chain carries TRBV5-1 and TRBJ2-1, with D perhaps matching TRBD2 (5 bases). The CDR3 is made up of 15 amino acids. The V end was cut by 5 bases, the J end by 4 bases, with 16 bases between. The germline gives CDR1 SGHRS, CDR2 YFSETQ. The DNA for the CDR3 is TGCGCCAGCAGGGTTGGAGCGGACTTATACAATGAGCAGTTCTTC. Translated: CASRVGADLYNEQFF.

This clonotype was seen just once. The gene calls are TRBV6-1 and TRBJ1-5; 8 bases agree with TRBD1. Germline CDR1 is MNHNS and CDR2 is SASEGT. The CDR3 extends over 14 amino acids. V gave up 8 bases and J gave up 7 bases; unmatched junction bases: 10. CDR3 protein: CASQDREMGQPQHF. The CDR3 region has the DNA TGTGCCAGCCAGGACAGGGAGATGGGACAGCCCCAGCATTTT.

The gene calls are TRBV20-1 and TRBJ2-1, with TRBD2 as a possible D gene (6 bases). V gave up 0 bases and J gave up 6 bases, with 15 bases separating them. CDR1 DFQATT and CDR2 SNEGSKA come from the germline V gene (reference sequence). The CDR3 is 15 residues long. CDR3 nucleotide sequence: TGCAGTGCTAGAGATCCGGCCAAGGGAGGCAATGAGCAGTTCTTC. Protein product: CSARDPAKGGNEQFF.

The chain is built from TRBV9 and TRBJ2-1; D is unresolved. Per germline, CDR1 SGDLS and CDR2 YYNGEE. This CDR3 region has 15 residues. The V and J ends lost 4 bases and 2 bases respectively, with 13 bases between them. The DNA for the CDR3 is TGTGCCAGCAGCACCCGGACGGTTACCTACAATGAGCAGTTCTTC. This encodes CASSTRTVTYNEQFF.

CDR3 sequence reads: CSVGKAGVEEGAFF. The CDR3, as DNA: TGCAGCGTGGGGAAGGCAGGGGTGGAGGAAGGAGCTTTCTTT. This chain connects TRBV29-1 to TRBJ1-1, with D perhaps matching TRBD1 (6 bases). V was trimmed by 6 bases and J by 10 bases, leaving 24 bases between them. CDR1 and CDR2 (germline): SQVTM, ANQGSEA. The CDR3 consists of 14 residues.